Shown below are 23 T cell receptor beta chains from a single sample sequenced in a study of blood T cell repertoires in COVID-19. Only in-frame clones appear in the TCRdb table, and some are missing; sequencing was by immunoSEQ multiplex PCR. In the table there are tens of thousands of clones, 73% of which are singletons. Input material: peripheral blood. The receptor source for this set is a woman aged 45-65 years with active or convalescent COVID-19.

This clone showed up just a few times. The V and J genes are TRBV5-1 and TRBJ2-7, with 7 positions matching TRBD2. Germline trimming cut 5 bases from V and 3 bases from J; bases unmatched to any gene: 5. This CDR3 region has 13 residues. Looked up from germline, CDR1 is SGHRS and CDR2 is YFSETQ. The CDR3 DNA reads TGCGCCAGCAGGGAGGCTAGCGGCTACGAGCAGTACTTC. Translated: CASREASGYEQYF.

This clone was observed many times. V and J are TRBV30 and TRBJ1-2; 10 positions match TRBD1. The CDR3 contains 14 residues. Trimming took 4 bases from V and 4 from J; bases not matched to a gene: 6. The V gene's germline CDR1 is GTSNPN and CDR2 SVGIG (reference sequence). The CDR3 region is CAWIGQGGTYGYTF. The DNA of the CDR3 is TGTGCCTGGATTGGACAGGGGGGGACCTATGGCTACACCTTC.

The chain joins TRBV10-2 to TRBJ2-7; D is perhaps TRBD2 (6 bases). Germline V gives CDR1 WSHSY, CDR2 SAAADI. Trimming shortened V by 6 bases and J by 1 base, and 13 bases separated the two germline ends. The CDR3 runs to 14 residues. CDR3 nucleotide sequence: TGCGCCAGCAGCCTAACCGGGGGTTCCTACGAGCAGTACTTC. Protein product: CASSLTGGSYEQYF.

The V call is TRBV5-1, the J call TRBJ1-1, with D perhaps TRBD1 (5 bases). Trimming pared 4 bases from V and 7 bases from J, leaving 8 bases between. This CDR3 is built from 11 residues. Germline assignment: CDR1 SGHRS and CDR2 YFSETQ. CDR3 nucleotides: TGCGCCAGCAGCGGGGGGTATGAAGCTTTCTTT. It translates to CASSGGYEAFF.

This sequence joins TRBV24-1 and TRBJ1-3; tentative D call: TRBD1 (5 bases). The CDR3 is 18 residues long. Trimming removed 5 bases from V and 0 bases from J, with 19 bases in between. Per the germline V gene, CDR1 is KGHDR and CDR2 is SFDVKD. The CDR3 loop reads CATSVQPRQRTSGNTIYF. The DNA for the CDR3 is TGTGCCACCAGTGTCCAACCCAGACAGCGAACCTCTGGAAACACCATATATTTT.

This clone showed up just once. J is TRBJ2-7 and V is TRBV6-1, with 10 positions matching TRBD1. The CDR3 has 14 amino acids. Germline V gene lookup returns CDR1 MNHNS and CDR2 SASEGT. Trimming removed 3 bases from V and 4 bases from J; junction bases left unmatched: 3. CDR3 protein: CASSEGQGNYEQYF. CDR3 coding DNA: TGTGCCAGCAGTGAGGGACAGGGGAATTACGAGCAGTACTTC.

CDR3 residues: CATSDPSSQETQYF. CDR3 DNA: TGTGCCACCAGTGATCCGTCTAGCCAAGAGACCCAGTACTTC. This chain links TRBV24-1 with TRBJ2-5, with no clear D. V lost 3 bases, J lost 1 base, and 8 bases lay in between. The CDR3 is made up of 14 amino acids. Per germline, CDR1 KGHDR and CDR2 SFDVKD.

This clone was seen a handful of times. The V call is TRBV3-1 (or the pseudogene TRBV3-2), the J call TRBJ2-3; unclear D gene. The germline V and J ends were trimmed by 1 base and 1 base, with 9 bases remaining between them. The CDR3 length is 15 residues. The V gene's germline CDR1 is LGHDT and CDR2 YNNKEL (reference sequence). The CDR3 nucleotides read TGTGCCAGCAGCCAAGTGGCTAGTGGCACAGATACGCAGTATTTT. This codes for CASSQVASGTDTQYF.

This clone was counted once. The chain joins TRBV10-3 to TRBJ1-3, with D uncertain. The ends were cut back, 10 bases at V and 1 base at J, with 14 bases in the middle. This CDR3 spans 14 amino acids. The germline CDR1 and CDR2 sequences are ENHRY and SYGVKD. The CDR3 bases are TGTGCCACACTATCTGACCAATCTGGAAACACCATATATTTT. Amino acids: CATLSDQSGNTIYF.

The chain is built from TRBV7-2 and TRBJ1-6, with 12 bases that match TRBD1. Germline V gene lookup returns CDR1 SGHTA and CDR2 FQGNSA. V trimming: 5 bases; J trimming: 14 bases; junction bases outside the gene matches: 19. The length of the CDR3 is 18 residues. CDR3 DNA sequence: TGTGCCAGCAGCCCGATACGTCTCCCGGGACAGGGGGCATTAACCCTCCACTTT. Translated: CASSPIRLPGQGALTLHF.

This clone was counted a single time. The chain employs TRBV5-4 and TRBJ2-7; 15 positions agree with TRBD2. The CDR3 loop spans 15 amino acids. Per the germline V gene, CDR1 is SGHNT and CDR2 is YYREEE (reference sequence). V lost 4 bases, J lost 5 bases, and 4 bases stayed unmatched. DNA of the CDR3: TGTGCCAGCAGCGGGACTAGCGGGAGGCCCAACGAGCAGTACTTC. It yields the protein CASSGTSGRPNEQYF.

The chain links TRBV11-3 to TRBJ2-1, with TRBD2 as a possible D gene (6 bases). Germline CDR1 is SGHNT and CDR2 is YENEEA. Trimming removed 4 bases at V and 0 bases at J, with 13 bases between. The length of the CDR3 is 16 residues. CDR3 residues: CASSSRAGGSYNEQFF. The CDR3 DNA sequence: TGTGCCAGCAGCTCCCGGGCCGGGGGCTCCTACAATGAGCAGTTCTTC.

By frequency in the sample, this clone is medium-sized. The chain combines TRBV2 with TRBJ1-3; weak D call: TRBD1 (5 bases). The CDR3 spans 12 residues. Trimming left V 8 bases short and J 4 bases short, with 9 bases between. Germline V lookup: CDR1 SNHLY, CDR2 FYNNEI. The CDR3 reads CASRGGGNTIYF. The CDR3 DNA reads TGTGCCAGCCGGGGGGGAGGAAACACCATATATTTT.

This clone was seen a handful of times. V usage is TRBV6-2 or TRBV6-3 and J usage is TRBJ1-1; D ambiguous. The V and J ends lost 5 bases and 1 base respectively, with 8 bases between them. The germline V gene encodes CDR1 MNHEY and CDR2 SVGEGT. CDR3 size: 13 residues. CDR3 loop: CASSPGENTEAFF. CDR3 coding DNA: TGTGCCAGCAGTCCCGGGGAGAACACTGAAGCTTTCTTT.

The CDR3 here is CASSSPKGIGRTEAFF. As DNA, the CDR3 is TGTGCCAGCAGCTCGCCTAAGGGCATCGGGAGAACTGAAGCTTTCTTT. The rearrangement uses TRBV14 and TRBJ1-1; no clear D gene. Per germline, CDR1 SGHDN and CDR2 FVKESK. This CDR3 contains 16 residues. V lost 5 bases and J lost 5, with 21 bases in between.

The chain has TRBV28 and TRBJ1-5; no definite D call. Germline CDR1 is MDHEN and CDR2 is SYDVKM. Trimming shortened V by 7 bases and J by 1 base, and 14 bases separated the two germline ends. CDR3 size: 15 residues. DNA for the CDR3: TGTGCCAGCACCTCAAACACCCCGAGCAATCAGCCCCAGCATTTT. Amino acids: CASTSNTPSNQPQHF.

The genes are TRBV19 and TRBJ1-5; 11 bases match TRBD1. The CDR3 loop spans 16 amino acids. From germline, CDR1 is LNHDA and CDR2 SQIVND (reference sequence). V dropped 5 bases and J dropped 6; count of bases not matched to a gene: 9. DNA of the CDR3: TGTGCCAGTAGTCCAGGACAGGGGGCGCAGGGTCAGCCCCAGCATTTT. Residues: CASSPGQGAQGQPQHF.

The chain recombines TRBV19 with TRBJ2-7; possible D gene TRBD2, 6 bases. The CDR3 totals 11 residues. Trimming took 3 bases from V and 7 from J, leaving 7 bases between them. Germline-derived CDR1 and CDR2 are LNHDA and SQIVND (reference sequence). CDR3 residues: CASSIGGEQYF. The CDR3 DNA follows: TGTGCCAGTAGTATTGGGGGGGAGCAGTACTTC.

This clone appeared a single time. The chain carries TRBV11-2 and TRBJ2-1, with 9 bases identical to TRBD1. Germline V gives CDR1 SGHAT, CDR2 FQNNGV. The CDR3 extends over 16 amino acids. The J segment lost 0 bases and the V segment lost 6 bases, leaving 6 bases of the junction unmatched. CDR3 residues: CASSLQGASSYNEQFF. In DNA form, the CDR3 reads TGTGCCAGCAGTTTACAGGGGGCCAGCTCCTACAATGAGCAGTTCTTC.

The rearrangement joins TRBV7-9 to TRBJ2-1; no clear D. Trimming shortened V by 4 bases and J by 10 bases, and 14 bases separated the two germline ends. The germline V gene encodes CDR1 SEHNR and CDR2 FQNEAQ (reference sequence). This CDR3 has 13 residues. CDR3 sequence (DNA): TGTGCCAGCAGCTCCCTAAGAGGAACGGAGCAGTTCTTC. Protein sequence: CASSSLRGTEQFF.

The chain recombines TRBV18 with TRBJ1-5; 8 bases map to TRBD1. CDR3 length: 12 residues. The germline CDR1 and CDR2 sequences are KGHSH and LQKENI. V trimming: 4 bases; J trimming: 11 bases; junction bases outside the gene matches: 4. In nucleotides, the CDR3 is TGTGCCAGCTCACAGGACAGGGAGGCCCAGCATTTT. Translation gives CASSQDREAQHF.

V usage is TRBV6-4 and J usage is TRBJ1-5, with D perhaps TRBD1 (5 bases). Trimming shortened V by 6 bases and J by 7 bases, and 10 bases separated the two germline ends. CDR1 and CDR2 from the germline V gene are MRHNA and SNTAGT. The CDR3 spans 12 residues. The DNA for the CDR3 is TGTGCCAGCAGGGGGGGGTACCAGCCCCAGCATTTT. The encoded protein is CASRGGYQPQHF.

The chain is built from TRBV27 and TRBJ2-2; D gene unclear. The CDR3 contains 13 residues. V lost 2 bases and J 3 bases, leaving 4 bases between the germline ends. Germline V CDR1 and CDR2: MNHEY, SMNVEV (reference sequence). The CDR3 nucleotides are TGTGCCAGCAGTTTACCTTACACCGGGGAGCTGTTTTTT. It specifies CASSLPYTGELFF.